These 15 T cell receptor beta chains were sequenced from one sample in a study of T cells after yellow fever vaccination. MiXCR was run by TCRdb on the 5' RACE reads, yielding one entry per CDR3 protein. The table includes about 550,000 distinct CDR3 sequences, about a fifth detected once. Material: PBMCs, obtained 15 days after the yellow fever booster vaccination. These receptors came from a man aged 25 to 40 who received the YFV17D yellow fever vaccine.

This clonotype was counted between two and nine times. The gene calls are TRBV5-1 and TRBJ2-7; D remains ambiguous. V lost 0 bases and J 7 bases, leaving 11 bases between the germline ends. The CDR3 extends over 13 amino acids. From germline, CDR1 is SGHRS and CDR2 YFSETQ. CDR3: CASSLAPQWEQYF. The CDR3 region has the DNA TGCGCCAGCAGCTTGGCCCCCCAGTGGGAGCAGTACTTC. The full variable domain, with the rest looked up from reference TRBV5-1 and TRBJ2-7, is KAGVTQTPRYLIKTRGQQVTLSCSPISGHRSVSWYQQTPGQGLQFLFEYFSETQRNKGNFPGRFSGRQFSNSRSEMNVSTLELGDSALYLCASSLAPQWEQYFGPGTRLTVT.

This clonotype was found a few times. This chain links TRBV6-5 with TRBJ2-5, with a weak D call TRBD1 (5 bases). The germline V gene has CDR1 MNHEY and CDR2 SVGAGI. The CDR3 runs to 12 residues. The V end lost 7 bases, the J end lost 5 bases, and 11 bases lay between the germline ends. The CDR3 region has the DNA TGTGCCAGCAACGATCCAGGGGAGACCCAGTACTTC. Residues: CASNDPGETQYF.

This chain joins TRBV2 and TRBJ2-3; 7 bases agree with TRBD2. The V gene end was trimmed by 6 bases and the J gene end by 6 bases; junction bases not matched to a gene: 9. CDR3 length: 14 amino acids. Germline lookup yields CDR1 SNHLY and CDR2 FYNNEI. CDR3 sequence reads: CASRRSGGADTQYF. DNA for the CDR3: TGTGCCAGCAGGCGATCGGGAGGTGCTGATACGCAGTATTTT.

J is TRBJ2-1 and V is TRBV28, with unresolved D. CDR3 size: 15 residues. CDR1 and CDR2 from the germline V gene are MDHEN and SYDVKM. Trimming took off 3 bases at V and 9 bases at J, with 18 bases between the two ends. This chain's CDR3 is CASSLRTPMTSEQFF. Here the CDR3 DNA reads TGTGCCAGCAGTTTGAGGACCCCAATGACGAGTGAGCAGTTCTTC. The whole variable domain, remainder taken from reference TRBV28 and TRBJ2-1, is DVKVTQSSRYLVKRTGEKVFLECVQDMDHENMFWYRQDPGLGLRLIYFSYDVKMKEKGDIPEGYSVSREKKERFSLILESASTNQTSMYLCASSLRTPMTSEQFFGPGTRLTVL.

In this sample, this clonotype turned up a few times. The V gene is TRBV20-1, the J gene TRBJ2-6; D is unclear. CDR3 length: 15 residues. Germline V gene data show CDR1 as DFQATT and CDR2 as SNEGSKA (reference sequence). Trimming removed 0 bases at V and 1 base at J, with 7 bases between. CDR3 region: CSARDQFSGANVLTF. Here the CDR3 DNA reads TGCAGTGCTAGAGACCAATTTTCTGGGGCCAACGTCCTGACTTTC.

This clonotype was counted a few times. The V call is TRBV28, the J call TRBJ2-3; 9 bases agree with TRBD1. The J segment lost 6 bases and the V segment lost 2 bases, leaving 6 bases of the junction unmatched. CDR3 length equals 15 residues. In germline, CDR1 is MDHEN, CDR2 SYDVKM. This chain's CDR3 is CASSLVGQGIDTQYF. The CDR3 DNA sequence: TGTGCCAGCAGTTTAGTGGGACAGGGTATTGATACGCAGTATTTT.

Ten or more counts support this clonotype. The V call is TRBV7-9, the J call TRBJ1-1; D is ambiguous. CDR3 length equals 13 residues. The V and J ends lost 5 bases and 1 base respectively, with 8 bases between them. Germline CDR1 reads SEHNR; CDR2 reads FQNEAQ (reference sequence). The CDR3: CASSRGKNTEAFF. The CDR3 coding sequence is TGTGCCAGCAGCCGCGGGAAGAACACTGAAGCTTTCTTT.

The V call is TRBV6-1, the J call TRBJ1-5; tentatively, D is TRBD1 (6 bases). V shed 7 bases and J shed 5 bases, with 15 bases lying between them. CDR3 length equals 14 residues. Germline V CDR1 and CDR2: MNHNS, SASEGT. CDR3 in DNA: TGTGCCAGCAAACCTACAGGGTTCGATCAGCCCCAGCATTTT. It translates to CASKPTGFDQPQHF.

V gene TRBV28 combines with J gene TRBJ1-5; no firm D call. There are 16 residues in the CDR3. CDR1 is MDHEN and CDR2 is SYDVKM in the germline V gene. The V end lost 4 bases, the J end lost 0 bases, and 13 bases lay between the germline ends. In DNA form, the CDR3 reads TGTGCCAGCAGTTCCCGGCCAAACCTTAGCAATCAGCCCCAGCATTTT. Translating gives CASSSRPNLSNQPQHF.

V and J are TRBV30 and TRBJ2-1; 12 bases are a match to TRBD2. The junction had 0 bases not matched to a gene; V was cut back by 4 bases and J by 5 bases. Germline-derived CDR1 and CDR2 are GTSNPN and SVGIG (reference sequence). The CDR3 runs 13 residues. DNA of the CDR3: TGTGCCTGGACTAGCGGGAGGGACAATGAGCAGTTCTTC. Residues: CAWTSGRDNEQFF.

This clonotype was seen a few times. CDR3: CASSPAGQGAYEQYF. CDR3 sequence (DNA): TGTGCCAGCTCACCAGCGGGACAGGGTGCTTACGAGCAGTACTTC. The gene calls are TRBV18 and TRBJ2-7, with 9 positions matching TRBD1. Germline V gene sequence: CDR1 KGHSH, CDR2 LQKENI. With 2 bases clipped from V and 4 bases from J, the junction kept 6 bases outside the gene matches. This CDR3 comprises 15 residues.

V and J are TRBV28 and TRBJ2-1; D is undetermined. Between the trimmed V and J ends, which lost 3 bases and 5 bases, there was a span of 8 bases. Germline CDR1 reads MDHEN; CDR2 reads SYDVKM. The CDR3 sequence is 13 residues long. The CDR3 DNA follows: TGTGCCAGCAGTTTCGGCGTCCACAATGAGCAGTTCTTC. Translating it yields CASSFGVHNEQFF.

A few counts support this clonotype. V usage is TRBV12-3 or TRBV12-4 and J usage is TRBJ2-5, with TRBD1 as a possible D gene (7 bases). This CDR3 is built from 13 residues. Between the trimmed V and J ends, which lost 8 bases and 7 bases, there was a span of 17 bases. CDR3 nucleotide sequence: TGTGCCAGCGGTCAGGGGGGCTCGAGGACCCAGTACTTC. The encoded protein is CASGQGGSRTQYF.

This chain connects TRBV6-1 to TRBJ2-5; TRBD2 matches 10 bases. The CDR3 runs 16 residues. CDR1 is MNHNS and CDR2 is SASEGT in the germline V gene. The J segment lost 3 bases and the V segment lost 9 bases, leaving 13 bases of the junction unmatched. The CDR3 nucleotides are TGTGCCAGTAGGAGGCTAGCGGGAGTTAAGAAAGAGACCCAGTACTTC. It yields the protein CASRRLAGVKKETQYF.

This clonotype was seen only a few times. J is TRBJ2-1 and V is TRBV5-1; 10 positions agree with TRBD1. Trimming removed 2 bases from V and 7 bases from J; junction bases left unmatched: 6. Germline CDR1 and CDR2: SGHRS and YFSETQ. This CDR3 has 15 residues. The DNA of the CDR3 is TGCGCCAGCAGCTTCCGGACAGGGGGGTCGAATGAGCAGTTCTTC. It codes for CASSFRTGGSNEQFF. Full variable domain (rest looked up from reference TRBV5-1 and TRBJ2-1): KAGVTQTPRYLIKTRGQQVTLSCSPISGHRSVSWYQQTPGQGLQFLFEYFSETQRNKGNFPGRFSGRQFSNSRSEMNVSTLELGDSALYLCASSFRTGGSNEQFFGPGTRLTVL.